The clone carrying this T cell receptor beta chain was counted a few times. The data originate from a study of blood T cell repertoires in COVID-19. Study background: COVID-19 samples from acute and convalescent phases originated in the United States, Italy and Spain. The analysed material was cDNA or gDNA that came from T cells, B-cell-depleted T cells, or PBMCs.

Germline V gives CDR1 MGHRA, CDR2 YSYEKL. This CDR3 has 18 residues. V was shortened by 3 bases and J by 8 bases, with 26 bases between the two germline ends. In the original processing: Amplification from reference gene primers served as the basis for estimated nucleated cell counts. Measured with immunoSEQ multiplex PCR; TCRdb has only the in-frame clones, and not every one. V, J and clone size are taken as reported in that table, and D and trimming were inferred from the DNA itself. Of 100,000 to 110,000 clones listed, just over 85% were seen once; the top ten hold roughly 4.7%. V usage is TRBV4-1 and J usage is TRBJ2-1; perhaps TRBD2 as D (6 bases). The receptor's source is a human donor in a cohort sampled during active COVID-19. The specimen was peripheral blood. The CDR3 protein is CASSHPNLNGGPGDEQFF. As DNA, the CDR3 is TGCGCCAGCAGCCACCCCAACCTAAACGGGGGTCCTGGCGATGAGCAGTTCTTC.